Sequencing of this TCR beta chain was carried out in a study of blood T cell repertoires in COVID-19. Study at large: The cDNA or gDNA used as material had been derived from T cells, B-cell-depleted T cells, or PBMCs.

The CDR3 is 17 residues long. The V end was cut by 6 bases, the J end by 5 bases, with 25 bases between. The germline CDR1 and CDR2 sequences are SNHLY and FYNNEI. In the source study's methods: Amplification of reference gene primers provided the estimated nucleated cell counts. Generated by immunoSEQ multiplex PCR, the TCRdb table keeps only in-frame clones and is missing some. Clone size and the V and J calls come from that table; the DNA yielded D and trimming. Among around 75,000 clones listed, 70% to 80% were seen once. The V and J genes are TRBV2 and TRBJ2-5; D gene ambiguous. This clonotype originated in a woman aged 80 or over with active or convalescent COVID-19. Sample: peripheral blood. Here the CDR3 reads CASSNLGVRPILETQYF. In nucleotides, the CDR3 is TGTGCCAGCAGCAACCTAGGCGTTCGCCCTATTTTGGAGACCCAGTACTTC.